This is a list of T cell receptor beta chains from one sample in a study of CXCR3-negative and CXCR3-positive naive CD8 T cells. TCRdb reprocessed the 5' RACE reads and keeps a single row for each CDR3 protein, giving no DNA. This sample's table has tens of thousands of distinct CDR3 sequences. The sample was naive CXCR3- CD8+ T cells from blood. The receptors were sampled from a human donor in good health. Some clones in this sample may be carry-over from other donors' samples. Both conserved end residues are part of each CDR3. Fields, in order: V gene, J gene, CDR3 protein.

>TRBV29-1|TRBJ2-3
CSVGTSGETDTQYF
>TRBV3-1|TRBJ2-1
CASSPRPLAVGPSSYNEQFF
>TRBV6-2/TRBV6-3|TRBJ2-7
CASSYDRGLPYEQYF
>TRBV7-8|TRBJ2-1
CASSAGGGVEFF
>TRBV4-1|TRBJ2-5
CASSRGTSGAPTETQYF
>TRBV29-1|TRBJ2-7
CSVVDAYEQYF
>TRBV29-1|TRBJ2-7
CSVAHTGTSYEQYF
>TRBV15|TRBJ2-2
CATSRDADTGELFF
>TRBV6-1|TRBJ2-1
CASSEEETGYDYEQFF
>TRBV29-1|TRBJ2-1
CSVEDTGEQFF
>TRBV10-3|TRBJ1-2
CATLGNYGYTF
>TRBV21-1|TRBJ2-5
CASGSSLRDRGPCRETQYF
>TRBV9|TRBJ2-1
CASSVGGGSYNEQFF
>TRBV29-1|TRBJ2-3
CSVVVIPDTQYF
>TRBV20-1|TRBJ2-7
CSARGIYEQYF
>TRBV24-1|TRBJ1-2
CATSDFRREGDGYTF
>TRBV29-1|TRBJ2-5
CSVEDLQGRITQYF
>TRBV5-1|TRBJ2-7
CASSLASGGQLSYEQYF
>TRBV27|TRBJ2-3
CASSPTPGGNVWGDTQYF